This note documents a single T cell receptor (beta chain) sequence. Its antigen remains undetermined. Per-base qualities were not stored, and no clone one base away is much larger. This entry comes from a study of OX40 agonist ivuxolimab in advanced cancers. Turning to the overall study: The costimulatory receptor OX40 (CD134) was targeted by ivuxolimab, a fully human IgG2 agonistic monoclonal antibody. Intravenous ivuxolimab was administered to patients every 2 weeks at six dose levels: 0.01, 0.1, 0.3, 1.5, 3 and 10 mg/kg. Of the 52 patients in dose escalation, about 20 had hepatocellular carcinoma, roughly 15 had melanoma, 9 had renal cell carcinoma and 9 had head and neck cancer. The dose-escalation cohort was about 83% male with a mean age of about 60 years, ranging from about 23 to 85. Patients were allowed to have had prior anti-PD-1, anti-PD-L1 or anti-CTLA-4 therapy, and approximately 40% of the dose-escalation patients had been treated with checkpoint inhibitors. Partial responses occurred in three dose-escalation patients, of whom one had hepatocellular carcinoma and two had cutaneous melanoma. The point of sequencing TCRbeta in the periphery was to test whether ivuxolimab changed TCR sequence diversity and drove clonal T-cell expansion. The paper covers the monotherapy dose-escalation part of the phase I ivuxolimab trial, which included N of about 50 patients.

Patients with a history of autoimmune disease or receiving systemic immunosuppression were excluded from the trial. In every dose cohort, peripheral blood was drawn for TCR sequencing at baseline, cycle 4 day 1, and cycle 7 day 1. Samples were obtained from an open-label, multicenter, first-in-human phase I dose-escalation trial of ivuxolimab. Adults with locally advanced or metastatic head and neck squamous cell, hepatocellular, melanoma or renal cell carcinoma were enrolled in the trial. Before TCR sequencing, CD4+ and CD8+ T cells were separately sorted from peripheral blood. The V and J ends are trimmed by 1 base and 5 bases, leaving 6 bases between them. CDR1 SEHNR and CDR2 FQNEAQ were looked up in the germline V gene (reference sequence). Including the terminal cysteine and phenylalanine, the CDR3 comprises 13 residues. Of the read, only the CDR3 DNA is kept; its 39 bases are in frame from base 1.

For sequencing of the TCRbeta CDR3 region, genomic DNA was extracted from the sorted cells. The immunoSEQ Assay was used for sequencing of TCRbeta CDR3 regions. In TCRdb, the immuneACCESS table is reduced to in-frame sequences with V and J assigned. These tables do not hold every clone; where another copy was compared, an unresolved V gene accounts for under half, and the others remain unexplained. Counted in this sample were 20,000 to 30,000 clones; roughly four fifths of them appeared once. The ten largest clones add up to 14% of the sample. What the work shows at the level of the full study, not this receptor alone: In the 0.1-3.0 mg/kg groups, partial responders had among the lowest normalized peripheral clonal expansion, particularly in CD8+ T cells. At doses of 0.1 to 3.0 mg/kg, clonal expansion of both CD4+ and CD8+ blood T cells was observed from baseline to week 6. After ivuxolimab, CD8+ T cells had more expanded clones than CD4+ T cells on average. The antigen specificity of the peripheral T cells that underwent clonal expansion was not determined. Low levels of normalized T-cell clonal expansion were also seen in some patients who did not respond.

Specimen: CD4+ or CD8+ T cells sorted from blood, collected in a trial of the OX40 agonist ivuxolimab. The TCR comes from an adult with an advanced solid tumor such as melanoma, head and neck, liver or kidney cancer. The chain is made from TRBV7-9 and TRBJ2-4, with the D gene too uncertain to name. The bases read TGTGCCAGCAGCTTAGGGACCGAAAACATTCAGTACTTC. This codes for CASSLGTENIQYF.